This is a list of T cell receptor beta chains from one sample in a study of blood T cell repertoires in COVID-19. The table came from immunoSEQ multiplex PCR; TCRdb's copy has only in-frame clones and leaves some out. The data show about 250,000 clones, around 80% seen once. The sample consisted of peripheral blood. The receptors were sampled from a woman between 40 and 50 years old with active or convalescent COVID-19. The CDR3 runs from the conserved cysteine through the conserved F or W. Rows give clone size only sometimes, using once, few, many, or a class for an expanded clone.

CDR3aa: CAWSSGVAYNEQFF; len: 14; v_gene: TRBV30; abundance: -; j_gene: TRBJ2-1
CDR3aa: CASSLDGSRGETQYF; len: 15; v_gene: TRBV11-2; abundance: once; j_gene: TRBJ2-5
CDR3aa: CASRSDRGEDTIYF; len: 14; v_gene: TRBV2; abundance: -; j_gene: TRBJ1-3
CDR3aa: CASSIAGGIYGYTF; len: 14; v_gene: TRBV19; abundance: -; j_gene: TRBJ1-2
CDR3aa: CASSFWGEVTDTQYF; len: 15; v_gene: TRBV28; abundance: -; j_gene: TRBJ2-3
CDR3aa: CASSLDRGTYQPQHF; len: 15; v_gene: TRBV11-2; abundance: -; j_gene: TRBJ1-5
CDR3aa: CASSHAGRGTGANVLTF; len: 17; v_gene: TRBV3-1/TRBV3-2; abundance: -; j_gene: TRBJ2-6
CDR3aa: CASSPRGQRGVYNEQFF; len: 17; v_gene: TRBV7-3; abundance: once; j_gene: TRBJ2-1
CDR3aa: CASSSTSGGLGNIQYF; len: 16; v_gene: TRBV6-5; abundance: -; j_gene: TRBJ2-4
CDR3aa: CASSQGQGRRTEAFF; len: 15; v_gene: TRBV14; abundance: few; j_gene: TRBJ1-1
CDR3aa: CASSVGFLANVLTF; len: 14; v_gene: TRBV9; abundance: -; j_gene: TRBJ2-6
CDR3aa: CASSLRIGVEAFF; len: 13; v_gene: TRBV7-3; abundance: once; j_gene: TRBJ1-1
CDR3aa: CASAIRLAGVQETQYF; len: 16; v_gene: TRBV28; abundance: -; j_gene: TRBJ2-5
CDR3aa: CATSDDHRGQETQYF; len: 15; v_gene: TRBV24-1; abundance: -; j_gene: TRBJ2-5
CDR3aa: CASSLMRRNSNQPQHF; len: 16; v_gene: TRBV28; abundance: -; j_gene: TRBJ1-5
CDR3aa: CASQYAGELFF; len: 11; v_gene: TRBV2; abundance: few; j_gene: TRBJ2-2
CDR3aa: CASSWQGGSDGYTF; len: 14; v_gene: TRBV6-5; abundance: -; j_gene: TRBJ1-2
CDR3aa: CASILNRDTEAFF; len: 13; v_gene: TRBV10-2; abundance: few; j_gene: TRBJ1-1
CDR3aa: CASRLGGAPKLNTEAFF; len: 17; v_gene: TRBV28; abundance: -; j_gene: TRBJ1-1
CDR3aa: CASRQGAQTQYF; len: 12; v_gene: TRBV2; abundance: -; j_gene: TRBJ2-5
CDR3aa: CATSRDIGGRGSPLHF; len: 16; v_gene: TRBV15; abundance: -; j_gene: TRBJ1-6
CDR3aa: CASSLAWLANTGELFF; len: 16; v_gene: TRBV5-1; abundance: -; j_gene: TRBJ2-2
CDR3aa: CASSWDRGLNGYTF; len: 14; v_gene: TRBV7-9; abundance: -; j_gene: TRBJ1-2
CDR3aa: CASGTGGPDTQYF; len: 13; v_gene: TRBV28; abundance: -; j_gene: TRBJ2-3
CDR3aa: CASSIHRLAGGSDTQYF; len: 17; v_gene: TRBV11-2; abundance: -; j_gene: TRBJ2-3
CDR3aa: CASSFRETQYF; len: 11; v_gene: TRBV5-1; abundance: -; j_gene: TRBJ2-5
CDR3aa: CASSLTSGGAKGTQYF; len: 16; v_gene: TRBV5-6; abundance: -; j_gene: TRBJ2-3
CDR3aa: CASSQTLQAYEQYF; len: 14; v_gene: TRBV4-1; abundance: -; j_gene: TRBJ2-7
CDR3aa: CASGLGKRGGYEQYF; len: 15; v_gene: TRBV11-3; abundance: medium-sized; j_gene: TRBJ2-7